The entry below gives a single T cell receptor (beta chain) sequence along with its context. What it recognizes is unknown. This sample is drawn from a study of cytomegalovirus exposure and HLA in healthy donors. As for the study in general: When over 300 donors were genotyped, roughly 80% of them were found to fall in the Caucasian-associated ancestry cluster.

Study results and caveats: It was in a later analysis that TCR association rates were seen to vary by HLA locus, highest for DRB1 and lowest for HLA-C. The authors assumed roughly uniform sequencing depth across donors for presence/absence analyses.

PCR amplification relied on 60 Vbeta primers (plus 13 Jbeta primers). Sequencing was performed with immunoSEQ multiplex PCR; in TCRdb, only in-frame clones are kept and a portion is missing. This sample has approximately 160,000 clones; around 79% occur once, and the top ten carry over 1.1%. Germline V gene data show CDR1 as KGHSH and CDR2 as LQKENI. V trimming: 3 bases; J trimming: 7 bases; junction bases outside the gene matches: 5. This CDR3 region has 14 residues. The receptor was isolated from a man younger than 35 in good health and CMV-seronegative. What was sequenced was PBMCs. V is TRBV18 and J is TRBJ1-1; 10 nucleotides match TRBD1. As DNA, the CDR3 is TGTGCCAGCTCACCCGACAGGGGGCTAATTGAAGCTTTCTTT. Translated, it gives CASSPDRGLIEAFF.